This TCR beta chain originates from a study of T cell responses to AZD1222 COVID-19 vaccine. Broader study findings: Two doses of AZD1222 preceded a rise in Spike-specific TCR breadth and depth. The sample set comprised mostly white British donors with more females, and clonal diversity was possibly underestimated. Recipients of AZD1222 seropositive at baseline numbered only 5 or 6. Per reports, nearly half of all spike-specific TCRs target regions that are unmutated in variants.

The repertoire was sequenced with immunoSEQ multiplex PCR; TCRdb's copy has only in-frame clones and lacks some. The sample consists of some 64,000 clones, over 80% of them appearing once. The V and J ends lost 1 base and 2 bases respectively, with 11 bases between them. The germline V gene has CDR1 MGHRA and CDR2 YSYEKL. CDR3 length: 15 residues. As regards this clone: Antigen: not known.

The gene calls are TRBV4-1 and TRBJ1-2; D may be TRBD1 (5 bases). The sequencing used peripheral blood, collected on day 0 of AZD1222 vaccination. The sequence came from an adult in good health. The DNA for the CDR3 is TGCGCCAGCAGCCAAGGTGACAGTCTAAACTATGGCTACACCTTC. Protein product: CASSQGDSLNYGYTF.